The clone carrying this T cell receptor (beta chain) was seen at least ten times. The antigen remains unidentified. The sample originates from a study of response to subunit inactivated influenza vaccine. TCRdb re-called the RT-PCR reads through MiXCR, storing one row per CDR3 protein. This sample has hundreds of thousands of distinct CDR3 sequences, with under 9% found just once. Trimming removed 4 bases from V and 7 bases from J, with 14 bases in between. The CDR3 loop spans 14 amino acids. Germline CDR1 is LGHNA and CDR2 is YSLEER. Findings and limits, study-wide: After each seasonal influenza vaccination, few new T cells are recruited, the authors suggested.

Here the sequenced sample was PBMCs from blood, taken about 24 months after vaccination. This TCR derives from a man aged 45-69 years who received an inactivated influenza vaccine. The chain recombines TRBV4-3 with TRBJ2-1; D unclear. Written as DNA, the CDR3 is TGCGCCAGCAGCCCAGAACGGACCTCGAATGAGCAGTTCTTC. It specifies CASSPERTSNEQFF.